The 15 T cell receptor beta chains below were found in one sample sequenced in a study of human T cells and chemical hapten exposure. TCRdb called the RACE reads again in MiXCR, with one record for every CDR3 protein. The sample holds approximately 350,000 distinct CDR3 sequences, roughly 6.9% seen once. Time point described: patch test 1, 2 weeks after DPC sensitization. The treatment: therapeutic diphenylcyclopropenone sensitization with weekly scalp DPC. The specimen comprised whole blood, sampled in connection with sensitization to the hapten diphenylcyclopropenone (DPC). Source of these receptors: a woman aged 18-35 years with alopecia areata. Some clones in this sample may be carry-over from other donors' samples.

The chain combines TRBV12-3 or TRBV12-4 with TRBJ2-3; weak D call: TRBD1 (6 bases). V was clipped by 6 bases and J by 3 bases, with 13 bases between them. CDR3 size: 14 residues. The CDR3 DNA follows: TGTGCCAGCAGGTTTATAGGGGGAACAGATACGCAGTATTTT. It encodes CASRFIGGTDTQYF.

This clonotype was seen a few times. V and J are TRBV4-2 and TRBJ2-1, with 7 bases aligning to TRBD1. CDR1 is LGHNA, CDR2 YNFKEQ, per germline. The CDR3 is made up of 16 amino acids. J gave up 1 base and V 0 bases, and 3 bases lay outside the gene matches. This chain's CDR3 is CASSQDPRGSYNEQFF. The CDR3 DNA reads TGTGCCAGCAGCCAAGACCCCAGGGGGTCCTACAATGAGCAGTTCTTC.

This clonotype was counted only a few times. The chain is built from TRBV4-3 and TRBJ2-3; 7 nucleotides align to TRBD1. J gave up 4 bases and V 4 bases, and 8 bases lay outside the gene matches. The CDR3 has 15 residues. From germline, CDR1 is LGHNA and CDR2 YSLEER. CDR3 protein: CASSRLTGTADTQYF. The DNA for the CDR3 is TGCGCCAGCAGCCGGCTGACAGGGACCGCAGATACGCAGTATTTT.

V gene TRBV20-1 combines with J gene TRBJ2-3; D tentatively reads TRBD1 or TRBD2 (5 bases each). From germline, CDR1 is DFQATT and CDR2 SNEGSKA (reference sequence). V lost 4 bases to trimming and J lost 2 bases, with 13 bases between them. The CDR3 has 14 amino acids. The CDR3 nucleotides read TGCAGTGCTACGAGGGCAGGGACCACAGATACGCAGTATTTT. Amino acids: CSATRAGTTDTQYF.

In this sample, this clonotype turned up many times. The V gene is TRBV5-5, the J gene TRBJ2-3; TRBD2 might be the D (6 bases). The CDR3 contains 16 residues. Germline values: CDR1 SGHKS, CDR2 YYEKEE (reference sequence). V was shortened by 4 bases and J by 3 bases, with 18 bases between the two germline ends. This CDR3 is CASSHGGRGFTDTQYF. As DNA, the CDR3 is TGTGCCAGCAGCCACGGGGGACGGGGTTTTACAGATACGCAGTATTTT. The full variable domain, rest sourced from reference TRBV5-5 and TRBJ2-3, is DAGVTQSPTHLIKTRGQQVTLRCSPISGHKSVSWYQQVLGQGPQFIFQYYEKEERGRGNFPDRFSARQFPNYSSELNVNALLLGDSALYLCASSHGGRGFTDTQYFGPGTRLTVL.

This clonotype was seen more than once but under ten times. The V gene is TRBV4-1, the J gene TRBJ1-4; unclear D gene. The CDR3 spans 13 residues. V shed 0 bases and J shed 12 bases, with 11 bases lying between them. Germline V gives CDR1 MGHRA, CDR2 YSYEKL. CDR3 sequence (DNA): TGCGCCAGCAGCCAAGATCGCCGAGGAGAACTGTTTTTT. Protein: CASSQDRRGELFF.

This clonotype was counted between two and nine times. The CDR3 DNA reads as TGTGCCAGCAGACCACAGGGGGCGAAACAGCCCCAGCATTTT. This sequence encodes CASRPQGAKQPQHF. The chain employs TRBV6-6 and TRBJ1-5, with 9 positions matching TRBD1. The CDR3 runs 14 residues. The J segment lost 7 bases and the V segment lost 6 bases, leaving 7 bases of the junction unmatched. CDR1 and CDR2 from the germline V gene are MNHNY and SVGAGI (reference sequence).

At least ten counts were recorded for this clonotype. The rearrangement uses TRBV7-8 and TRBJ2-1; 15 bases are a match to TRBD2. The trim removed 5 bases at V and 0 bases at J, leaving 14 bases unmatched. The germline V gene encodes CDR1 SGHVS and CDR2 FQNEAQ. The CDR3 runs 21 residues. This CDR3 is CASSHQIRTSGGETSYNEQFF. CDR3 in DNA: TGTGCCAGCAGCCACCAGATTCGGACTAGCGGGGGGGAAACCTCCTACAATGAGCAGTTCTTC.

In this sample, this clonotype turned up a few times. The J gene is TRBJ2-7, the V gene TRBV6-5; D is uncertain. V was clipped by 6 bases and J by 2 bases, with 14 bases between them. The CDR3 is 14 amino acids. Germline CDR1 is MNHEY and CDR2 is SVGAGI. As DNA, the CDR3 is TGTGCCAGCAGCTTACTCGGGCCCGCCTACGAGCAGTACTTC. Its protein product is CASSLLGPAYEQYF.

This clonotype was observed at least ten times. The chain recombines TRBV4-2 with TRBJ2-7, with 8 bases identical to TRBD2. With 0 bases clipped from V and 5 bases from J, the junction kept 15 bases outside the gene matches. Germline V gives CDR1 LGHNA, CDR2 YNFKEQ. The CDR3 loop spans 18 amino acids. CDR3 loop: CASSQEDQHTSGNHEQYF. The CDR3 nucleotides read TGTGCCAGCAGCCAAGAGGACCAGCACACTAGCGGTAATCACGAGCAGTACTTC.

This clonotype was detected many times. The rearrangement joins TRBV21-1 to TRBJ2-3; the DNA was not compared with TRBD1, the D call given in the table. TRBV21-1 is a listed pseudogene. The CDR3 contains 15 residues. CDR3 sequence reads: CASSKETGYTDTQYF. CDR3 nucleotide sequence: TGTGCCAGCAGCAAAGAGACAGGGTACACAGATACGCAGTATTTT.

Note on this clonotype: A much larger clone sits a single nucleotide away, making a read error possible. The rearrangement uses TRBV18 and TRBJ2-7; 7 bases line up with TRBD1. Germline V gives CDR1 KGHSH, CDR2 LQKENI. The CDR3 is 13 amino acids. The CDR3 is CASSPDRANELYF. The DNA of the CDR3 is TGTGCCAGCTCACCCGACAGGGCAAACGAGCTGTACTTC.

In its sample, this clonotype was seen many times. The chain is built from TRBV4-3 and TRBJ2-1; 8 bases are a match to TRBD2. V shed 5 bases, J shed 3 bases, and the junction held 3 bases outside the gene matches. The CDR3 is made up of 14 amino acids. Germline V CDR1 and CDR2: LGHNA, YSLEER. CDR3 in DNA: TGCGCCAGCAGCTATAGCGGGGACTACAATGAGCAGTTCTTC. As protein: CASSYSGDYNEQFF.

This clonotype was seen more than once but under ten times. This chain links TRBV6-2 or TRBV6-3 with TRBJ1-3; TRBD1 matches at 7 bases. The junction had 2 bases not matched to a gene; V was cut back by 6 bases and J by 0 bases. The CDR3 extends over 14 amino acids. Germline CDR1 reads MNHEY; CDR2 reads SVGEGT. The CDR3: CASRPGGSGNTIYF. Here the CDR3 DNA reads TGTGCCAGCAGACCAGGGGGCTCTGGAAACACCATATATTTT.

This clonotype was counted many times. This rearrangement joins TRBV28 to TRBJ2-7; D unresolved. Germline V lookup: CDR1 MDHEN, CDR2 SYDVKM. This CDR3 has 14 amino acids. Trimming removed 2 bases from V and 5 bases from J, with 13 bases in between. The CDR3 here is CASSLRNPLHEQYF. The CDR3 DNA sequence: TGTGCCAGCAGTTTAAGGAACCCACTCCACGAGCAGTACTTC.